Shown below are 10 T cell receptor beta chains from a single sample sequenced in a study of cytomegalovirus exposure and HLA in healthy donors. Here immunoSEQ multiplex PCR was the method, and the copy in TCRdb shows in-frame clones only, minus some. The sample has approximately 76,000 clones, 94% seen once. The specimen sequenced was PBMCs. These receptors all come from a woman aged 18-29 years in good health and CMV-seronegative.

The chain is built from TRBV6-1 and TRBJ1-1; possibly TRBD1 for D (6 bases). Germline lookup yields CDR1 MNHNS and CDR2 SASEGT. The CDR3 has 15 amino acids. Trimming took 5 bases from V and 1 from J, leaving 14 bases between them. This chain's CDR3 is CASSWGGRPNTEAFF. The CDR3, as DNA: TGTGCCAGCAGTTGGGGGGGGCGGCCGAACACTGAAGCTTTCTTT.

Points on this clone: Germline is not matched at one junction end, which may reflect a read error. The chain recombines TRBV2 with TRBJ2-7, with 9 positions matching TRBD1. Germline lookup yields CDR1 SNHLY and CDR2 FYNNEI. The CDR3 totals 16 residues. The CDR3 DNA reads as TGTGCCAGCAGTGATGCTTTTGGGACAGGGTCCTCCGAGCAGTACTTC. Its protein is CASSDAFGTGSSEQYF.

The chain employs TRBV29-1 and TRBJ2-1; 8 nucleotides match TRBD1. The germline V gene encodes CDR1 SQVTM and CDR2 ANQGSEA. V was clipped by 7 bases and J by 15 bases; unmatched bases: 11. The CDR3 is 11 amino acids. DNA for the CDR3: TGCAGCGCTCTAGACAGGGGTCGTCCGTTCTTC. Encoded protein: CSALDRGRPFF.

The chain joins TRBV18 to TRBJ2-7; TRBD2 agrees at 9 bases. The CDR3 is made up of 15 amino acids. J gave up 0 bases and V 3 bases, and 3 bases lay outside the gene matches. Germline CDR1 and CDR2: KGHSH and LQKENI. The CDR3 DNA reads as TGTGCCAGCTCACCGGGCGGGAGGGTCTCCTACGAGCAGTACTTC. It is translated as CASSPGGRVSYEQYF.

To note about this clone: One end of the junction does not line up with germline, which may come from a read error. V is TRBV6-5 and J is TRBJ2-3; 13 positions match TRBD2. Germline lookup yields CDR1 MNHEY and CDR2 SVGAGI. The CDR3 is made up of 13 amino acids. The CDR3 loop reads CASSIGLAGVVHF. DNA for the CDR3: TGTGCCAGCAGTATCGGACTAGCGGGGGTTGTACATTTT.

This sequence joins TRBV9 and TRBJ2-3; the match to TRBD1 covers 7 bases. V lost 2 bases and J lost 6; bases outside the gene matches: 6. The CDR3 is 14 amino acids. Germline V gives CDR1 SGDLS, CDR2 YYNGEE. The DNA for the CDR3 is TGTGCCAGCAGCGTGGACTTACAGGGGGATACGCAGTATTTT. This translates into CASSVDLQGDTQYF. The full variable domain, completed using reference TRBV9 and TRBJ2-3, is DSGVTQTPKHLITATGQRVTLRCSPRSGDLSVYWYQQSLDQGLQFLIQYYNGEERAKGNILERFSAQQFPDLHSELNLSSLELGDSALYFCASSVDLQGDTQYFGPGTRLTVL.

V and J are TRBV10-3 and TRBJ1-2, with 7 positions matching TRBD1. V lost 6 bases and J lost 7; bases outside the gene matches: 20. The germline V gene has CDR1 ENHRY and CDR2 SYGVKD. The CDR3 spans 17 residues. CDR3 protein: CAISTFTLDRDVGGYTF. CDR3 nucleotides: TGTGCCATCAGCACCTTTACCCTAGACAGGGACGTCGGTGGCTACACCTTC.

The V gene is TRBV10-3, the J gene TRBJ1-1; 8 bases are a match to TRBD1. This CDR3 is built from 14 residues. The J segment lost 2 bases and the V segment lost 4 bases, leaving 3 bases of the junction unmatched. Germline CDR1 and CDR2: ENHRY and SYGVKD. As DNA, the CDR3 is TGTGCCATCAGTGGACAGGGGATAAACACTGAAGCTTTCTTT. Translating gives CAISGQGINTEAFF.

The chain has TRBV5-6 and TRBJ2-1, with D possibly matching TRBD2 (6 bases). Trimming took off 5 bases at V and 9 bases at J, with 24 bases between the two ends. Per germline, CDR1 SGHDT and CDR2 YYEEEE. The CDR3 totals 16 residues. CDR3 region: CASSSRNRGLFSEQFF. The CDR3 nucleotides are TGTGCCAGCAGTTCCCGGAATCGGGGACTTTTTAGTGAGCAGTTCTTC. Filled out from reference TRBV5-6 and TRBJ2-1, the complete variable domain reads DAGVTQSPTHLIKTRGQQVTLRCSPKSGHDTVSWYQQALGQGPQFIFQYYEEEERQRGNFPDRFSGHQFPNYSSELNVNALLLGDSALYLCASSSRNRGLFSEQFFGPGTRLTVL.

The chain is built from TRBV11-3 and TRBJ1-1; TRBD1 is a possible D gene (5 bases). V was clipped by 5 bases and J by 4 bases, with 14 bases between them. The germline V gene encodes CDR1 SGHNT and CDR2 YENEEA. The length of the CDR3 is 14 residues. The CDR3 DNA follows: TGTGCCAGCAGCCCAGATGGGGGGATCACTGAAGCTTTCTTT. Translation: CASSPDGGITEAFF.